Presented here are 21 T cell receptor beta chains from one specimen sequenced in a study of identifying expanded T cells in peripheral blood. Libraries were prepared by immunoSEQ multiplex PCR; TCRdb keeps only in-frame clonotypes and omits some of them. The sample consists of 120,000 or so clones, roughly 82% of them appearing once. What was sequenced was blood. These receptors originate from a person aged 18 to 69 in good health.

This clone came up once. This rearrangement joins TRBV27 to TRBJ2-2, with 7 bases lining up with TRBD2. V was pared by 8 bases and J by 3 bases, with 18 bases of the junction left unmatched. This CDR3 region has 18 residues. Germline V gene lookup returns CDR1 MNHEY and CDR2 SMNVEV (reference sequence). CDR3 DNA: TGTGCCAGCGGTAGACTAGCCCCACAACGAATAGACACCGGGGAGCTGTTTTTT. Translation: CASGRLAPQRIDTGELFF.

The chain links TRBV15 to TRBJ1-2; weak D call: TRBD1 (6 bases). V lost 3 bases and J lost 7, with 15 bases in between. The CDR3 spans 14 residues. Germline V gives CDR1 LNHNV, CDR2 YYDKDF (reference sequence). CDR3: CATSRGKGVIGYTF. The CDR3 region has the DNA TGTGCCACCAGCAGGGGGAAGGGGGTTATTGGCTACACCTTC.

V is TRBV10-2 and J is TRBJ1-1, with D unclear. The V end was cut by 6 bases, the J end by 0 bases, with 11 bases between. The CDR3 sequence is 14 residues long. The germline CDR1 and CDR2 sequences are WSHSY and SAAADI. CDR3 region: CASRLQKMNTEAFF. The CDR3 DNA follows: TGCGCCAGCAGACTACAGAAAATGAACACTGAAGCTTTCTTT.

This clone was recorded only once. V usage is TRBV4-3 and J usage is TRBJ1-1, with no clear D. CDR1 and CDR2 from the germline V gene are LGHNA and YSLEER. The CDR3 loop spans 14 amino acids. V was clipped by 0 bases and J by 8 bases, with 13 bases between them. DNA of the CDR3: TGCGCCAGCAGCCAAGAGAAGCGAGTCAACGAAGCTTTCTTT. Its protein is CASSQEKRVNEAFF.

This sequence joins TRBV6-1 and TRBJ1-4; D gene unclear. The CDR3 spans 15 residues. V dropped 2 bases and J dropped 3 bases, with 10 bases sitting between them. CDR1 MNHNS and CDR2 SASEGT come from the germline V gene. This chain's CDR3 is CASSELTAPNEKLFF. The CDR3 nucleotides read TGTGCCAGCAGTGAATTAACAGCCCCTAATGAAAAACTGTTTTTT.

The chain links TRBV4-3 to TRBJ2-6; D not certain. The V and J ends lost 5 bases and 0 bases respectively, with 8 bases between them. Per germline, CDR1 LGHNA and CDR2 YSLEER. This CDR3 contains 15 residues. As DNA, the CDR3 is TGCGCCAGCAGCGCCGGCCTCTCTGGGGCCAACGTCCTGACTTTC. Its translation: CASSAGLSGANVLTF.

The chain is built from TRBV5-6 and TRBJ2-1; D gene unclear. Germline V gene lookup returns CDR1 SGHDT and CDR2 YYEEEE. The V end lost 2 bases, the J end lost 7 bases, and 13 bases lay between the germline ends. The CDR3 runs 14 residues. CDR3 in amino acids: CASSFPTPRNEQFF. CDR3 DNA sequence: TGTGCCAGCAGCTTCCCGACACCCCGAAATGAGCAGTTCTTC.

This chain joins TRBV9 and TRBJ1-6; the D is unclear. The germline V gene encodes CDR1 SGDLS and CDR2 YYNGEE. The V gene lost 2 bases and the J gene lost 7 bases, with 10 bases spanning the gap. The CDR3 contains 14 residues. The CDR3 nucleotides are TGTGCCAGCAGCGTGAGCTATCTCAATTCACCCCTCCACTTT. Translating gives CASSVSYLNSPLHF.

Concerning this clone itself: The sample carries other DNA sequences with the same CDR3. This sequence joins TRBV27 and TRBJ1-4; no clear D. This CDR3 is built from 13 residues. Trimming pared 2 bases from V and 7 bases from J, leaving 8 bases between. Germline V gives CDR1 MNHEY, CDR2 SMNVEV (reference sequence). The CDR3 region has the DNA TGTGCCAGCAGTTTACGCGGGAGTGAAAAACTGTTTTTT. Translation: CASSLRGSEKLFF.

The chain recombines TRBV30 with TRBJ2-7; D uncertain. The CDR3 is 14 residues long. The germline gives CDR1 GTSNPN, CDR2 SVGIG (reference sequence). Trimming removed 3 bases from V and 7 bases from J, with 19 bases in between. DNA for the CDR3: TGTGCCTGGAGCGGTCTCCTGATTACTGGGGAGCAGTACTTC. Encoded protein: CAWSGLLITGEQYF. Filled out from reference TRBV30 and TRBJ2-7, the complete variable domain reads SQTIHQWPATLVQPVGSPLSLECTVEGTSNPNLYWYRQAAGRGLQLLFYSVGIGQISSEVPQNLSASRPQDRQFILSSKKLLLSDSGFYLCAWSGLLITGEQYFGPGTRLTVT.

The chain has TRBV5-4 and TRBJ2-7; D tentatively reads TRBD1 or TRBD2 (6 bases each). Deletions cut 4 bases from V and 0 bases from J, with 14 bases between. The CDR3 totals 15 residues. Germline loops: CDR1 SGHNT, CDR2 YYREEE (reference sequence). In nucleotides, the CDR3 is TGTGCCAGCAGCCTCAGGGGAGGTGGCTCCTACGAGCAGTACTTC. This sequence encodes CASSLRGGGSYEQYF.

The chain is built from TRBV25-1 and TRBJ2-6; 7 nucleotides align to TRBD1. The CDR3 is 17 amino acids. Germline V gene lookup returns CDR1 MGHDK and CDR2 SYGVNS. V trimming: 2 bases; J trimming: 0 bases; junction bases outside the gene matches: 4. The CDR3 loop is CASSERTGISGANVLTF. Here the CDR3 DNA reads TGTGCCAGCAGTGAAAGGACAGGCATCTCTGGGGCCAACGTCCTGACTTTC. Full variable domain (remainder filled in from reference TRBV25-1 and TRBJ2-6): EADIYQTPRYLVIGTGKKITLECSQTMGHDKMYWYQQDPGMELHLIHYSYGVNSTEKGDLSSESTVSRIRTEHFPLTLESARPSHTSQYLCASSERTGISGANVLTFGAGSRLTVL.

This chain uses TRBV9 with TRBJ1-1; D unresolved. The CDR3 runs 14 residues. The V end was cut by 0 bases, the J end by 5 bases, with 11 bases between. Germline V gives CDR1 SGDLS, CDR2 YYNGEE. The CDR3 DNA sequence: TGTGCCAGCAGCGTAGGAGGGCCGGGGACTGAAGCTTTCTTT. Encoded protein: CASSVGGPGTEAFF.

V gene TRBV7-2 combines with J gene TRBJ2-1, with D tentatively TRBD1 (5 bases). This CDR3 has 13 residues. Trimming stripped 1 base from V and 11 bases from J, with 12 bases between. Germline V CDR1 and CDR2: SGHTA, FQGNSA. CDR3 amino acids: CASSLEQAAQQFF. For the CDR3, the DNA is TGTGCCAGCAGCTTAGAACAGGCAGCCCAGCAGTTCTTC.

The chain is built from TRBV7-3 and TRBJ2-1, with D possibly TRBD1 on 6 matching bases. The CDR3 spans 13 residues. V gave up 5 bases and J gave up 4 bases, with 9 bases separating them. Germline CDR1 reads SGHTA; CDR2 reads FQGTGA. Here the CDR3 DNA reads TGTGCCAGCAGCGTTGACAGGTACAATGAGCAGTTCTTC. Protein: CASSVDRYNEQFF.

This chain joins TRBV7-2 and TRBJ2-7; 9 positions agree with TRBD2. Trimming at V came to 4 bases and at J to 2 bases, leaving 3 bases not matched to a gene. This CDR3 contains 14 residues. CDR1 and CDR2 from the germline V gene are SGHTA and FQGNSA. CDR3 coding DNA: TGTGCCAGCAGCTACCTAGCGGGGACCTACGAGCAGTACTTC. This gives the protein CASSYLAGTYEQYF.

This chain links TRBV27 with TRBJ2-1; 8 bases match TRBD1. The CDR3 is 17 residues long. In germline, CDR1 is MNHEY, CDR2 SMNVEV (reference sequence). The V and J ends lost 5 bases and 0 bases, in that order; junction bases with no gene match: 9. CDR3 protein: CASSLTYRGASYNEQFF. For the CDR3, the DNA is TGTGCCAGCAGTCTAACCTACAGGGGGGCCTCCTACAATGAGCAGTTCTTC.

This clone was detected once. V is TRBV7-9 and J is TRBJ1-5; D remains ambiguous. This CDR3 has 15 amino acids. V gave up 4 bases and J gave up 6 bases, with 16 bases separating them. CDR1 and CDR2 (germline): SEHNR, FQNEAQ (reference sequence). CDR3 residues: CASSSQRPGGQPQHF. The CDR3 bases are TGTGCCAGCAGCTCCCAGAGGCCGGGCGGTCAGCCCCAGCATTTT.

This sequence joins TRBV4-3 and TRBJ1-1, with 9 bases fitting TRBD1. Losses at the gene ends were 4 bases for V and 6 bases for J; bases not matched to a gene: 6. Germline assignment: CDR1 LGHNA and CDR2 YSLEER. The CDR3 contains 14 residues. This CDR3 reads CASSRTGERPEAFF. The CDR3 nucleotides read TGCGCCAGCAGCCGGACAGGGGAAAGACCTGAAGCTTTCTTT.

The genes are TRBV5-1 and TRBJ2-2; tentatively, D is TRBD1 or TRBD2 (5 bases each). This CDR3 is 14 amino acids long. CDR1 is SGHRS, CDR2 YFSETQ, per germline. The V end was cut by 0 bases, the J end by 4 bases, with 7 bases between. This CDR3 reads CASSLVGTTGELFF. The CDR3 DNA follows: TGCGCCAGCAGCTTGGTGGGGACCACCGGGGAGCTGTTTTTT.

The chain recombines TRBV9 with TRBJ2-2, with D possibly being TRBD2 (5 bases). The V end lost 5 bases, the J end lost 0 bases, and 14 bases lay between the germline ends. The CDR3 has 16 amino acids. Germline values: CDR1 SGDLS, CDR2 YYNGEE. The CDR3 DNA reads TGTGCCAGCAGTCGGGGTACGACACCGAACACCGGGGAGCTGTTTTTT. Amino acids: CASSRGTTPNTGELFF.